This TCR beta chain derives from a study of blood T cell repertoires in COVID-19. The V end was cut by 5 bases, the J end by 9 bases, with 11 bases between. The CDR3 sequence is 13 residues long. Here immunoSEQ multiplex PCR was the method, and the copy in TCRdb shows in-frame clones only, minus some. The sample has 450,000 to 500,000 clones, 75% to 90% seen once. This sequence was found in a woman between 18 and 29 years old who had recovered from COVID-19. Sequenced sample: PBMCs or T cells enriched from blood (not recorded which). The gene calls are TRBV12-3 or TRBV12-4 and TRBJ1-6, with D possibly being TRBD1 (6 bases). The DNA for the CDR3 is TGTGCCAGCAGTACTACAGGGCTTTCACCCCTCCACTTT. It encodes CASSTTGLSPLHF.